A single sample is the source of the 9 T cell receptor beta chains below, sequenced in a study of blood T cell repertoires in COVID-19. Sequencing used immunoSEQ multiplex PCR; TCRdb keeps in-frame clones, though not all of them. Among approximately 300,000 clones listed, 70% to 90% were seen once. The source material was PBMCs or T cells enriched from blood (not recorded which). The receptors were gathered from a woman in her thirties who had recovered from COVID-19.

This sequence joins TRBV29-1 and TRBJ1-2; D remains unclear. The ends were cut back, 7 bases at V and 3 bases at J, with 12 bases in the middle. Germline CDR1 and CDR2: SQVTM and ANQGSEA. CDR3 length: 12 residues. CDR3 DNA sequence: TGCAGCGCTATGAGGGTGGACTATGGCTACACCTTC. Residues: CSAMRVDYGYTF.

The V and J genes are TRBV2 and TRBJ2-2, with a tentative D call TRBD1 (6 bases). The CDR3 sequence is 14 residues long. CDR1 and CDR2 from the germline V gene are SNHLY and FYNNEI. The V end was cut by 7 bases, the J end by 0 bases, with 9 bases between. DNA of the CDR3: TGTGCCAGCATGAGGGGGACGAACACCGGGGAGCTGTTTTTT. Translated, it gives CASMRGTNTGELFF.

V is TRBV5-1 and J is TRBJ2-2; 9 bases align to TRBD2. V was clipped by 3 bases and J by 1 base; unmatched bases: 7. This CDR3 is built from 17 residues. CDR1 and CDR2 (germline): SGHRS, YFSETQ. CDR3: CASSWFGAGGNTGELFF. The CDR3 DNA reads as TGCGCCAGCAGCTGGTTCGGAGCGGGGGGGAACACCGGGGAGCTGTTTTTT.

V gene TRBV12-3 or TRBV12-4 combines with J gene TRBJ1-6; D is unclear. V lost 3 bases, J lost 14 bases, and 11 bases lay in between. This CDR3 has 12 residues. The CDR3: CASSFAGGTLHF. CDR3 nucleotide sequence: TGTGCCAGCAGTTTTGCGGGCGGGACCCTCCACTTT.

The V gene is TRBV7-2, the J gene TRBJ2-2, with a weak D call TRBD2 (6 bases). Deletions cut 1 base from V and 6 bases from J, with 21 bases between. Per germline, CDR1 SGHTA and CDR2 FQGNSA. This CDR3 is built from 18 residues. The CDR3 DNA sequence: TGTGCCAGCAGCTTAGTTTCGGTGCGGGATCAGCGGTCCGGGGAGCTGTTTTTT. Translation: CASSLVSVRDQRSGELFF.

This chain uses TRBV30 with TRBJ1-6; D may be TRBD1 (6 bases). Germline V lookup: CDR1 GTSNPN, CDR2 SVGIG (reference sequence). This CDR3 is built from 14 residues. Trimming removed 0 bases at V and 10 bases at J, with 13 bases between. In nucleotides, the CDR3 is TGTGCCTGGAGTGTGCAGGGGAAAAGATCACCCCTCCACTTT. It is translated as CAWSVQGKRSPLHF.

Here the CDR3 reads CASTPIGGGGNTEAFF. In DNA, the CDR3 is TGTGCCAGCACCCCGATAGGGGGGGGAGGGAACACTGAAGCTTTCTTT. The V gene is TRBV3-1 (or the pseudogene TRBV3-2), the J gene TRBJ1-1, with D tentatively TRBD1 (6 bases). V was clipped by 7 bases and J by 1 base, with 19 bases between them. Germline V CDR1 and CDR2: LGHDT, YNNKEL (reference sequence). The CDR3 covers 16 residues.

A single count supports this clone. The V gene is TRBV3-1 (or the pseudogene TRBV3-2), the J gene TRBJ2-3; 8 positions agree with TRBD2. This CDR3 contains 16 residues. V gave up 0 bases and J gave up 4 bases; unmatched junction bases: 6. The germline V gene has CDR1 LGHDT and CDR2 YNNKEL (reference sequence). The CDR3 DNA sequence: TGTGCCAGCAGCCAAGATCGGGGGGGGCGGTCAGATACGCAGTATTTT. Protein sequence: CASSQDRGGRSDTQYF.

This clone appeared a few times. The chain carries TRBV7-9 and TRBJ1-4; unclear D gene. Trimming shortened V by 1 base and J by 7 bases, and 7 bases separated the two germline ends. There are 13 residues in the CDR3. The germline CDR1 and CDR2 sequences are SEHNR and FQNEAQ (reference sequence). This CDR3 is CASSLVLGEKLFF. As DNA, the CDR3 is TGTGCCAGCAGCTTAGTGCTAGGTGAAAAACTGTTTTTT.